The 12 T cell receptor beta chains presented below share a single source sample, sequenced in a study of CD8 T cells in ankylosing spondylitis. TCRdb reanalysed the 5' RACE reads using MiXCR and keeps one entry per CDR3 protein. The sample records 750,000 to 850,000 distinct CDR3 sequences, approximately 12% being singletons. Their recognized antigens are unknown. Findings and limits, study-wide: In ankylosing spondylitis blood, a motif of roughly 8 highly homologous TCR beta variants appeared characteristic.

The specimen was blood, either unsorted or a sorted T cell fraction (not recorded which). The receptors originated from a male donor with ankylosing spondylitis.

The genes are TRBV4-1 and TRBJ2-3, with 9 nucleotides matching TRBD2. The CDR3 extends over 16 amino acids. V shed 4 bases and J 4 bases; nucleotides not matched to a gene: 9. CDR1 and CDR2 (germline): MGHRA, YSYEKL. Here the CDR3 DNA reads TGCGCCAGCAGCCTAGTGGGCGGGAGGGCCCCAGATACGCAGTATTTT. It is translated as CASSLVGGRAPDTQYF.

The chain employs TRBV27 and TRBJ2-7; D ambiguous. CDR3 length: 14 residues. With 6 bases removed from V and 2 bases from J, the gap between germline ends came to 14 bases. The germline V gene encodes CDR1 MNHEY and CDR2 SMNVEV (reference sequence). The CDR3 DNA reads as TGTGCCAGCAGAATTACGGGTTCCACCTACGAGCAGTACTTC. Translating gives CASRITGSTYEQYF.

CDR3 DNA: TGTGCCAGCAGCTCCCAAGGGGGACGTGGGCCCCAGCATTTT. It encodes CASSSQGGRGPQHF. The chain combines TRBV7-6 with TRBJ1-5; a weak D match, TRBD1 (6 bases). Trimming shortened V by 4 bases and J by 9 bases, and 16 bases separated the two germline ends. Germline V gives CDR1 SGHVS, CDR2 FNYEAQ. This CDR3 has 14 residues.

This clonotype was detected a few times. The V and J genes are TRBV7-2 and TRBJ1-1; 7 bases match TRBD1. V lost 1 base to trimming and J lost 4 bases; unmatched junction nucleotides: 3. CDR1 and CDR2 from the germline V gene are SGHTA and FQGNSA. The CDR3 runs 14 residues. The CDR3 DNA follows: TGTGCCAGCAGCTTAGGGCCAGGGGGCACTGAAGCTTTCTTT. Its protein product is CASSLGPGGTEAFF.

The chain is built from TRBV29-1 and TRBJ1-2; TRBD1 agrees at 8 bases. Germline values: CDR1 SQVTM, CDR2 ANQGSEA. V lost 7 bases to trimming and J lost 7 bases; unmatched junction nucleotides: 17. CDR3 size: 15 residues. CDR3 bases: TGCAGCGCAAAAACTGGACAGGGAACACTAGGTGGCTACACCTTC. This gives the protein CSAKTGQGTLGGYTF.

The CDR3 DNA is TGCGCCAGCAGCCATCCCCTCAGGGGGGCCACCTACAATGAGCAGTTCTTC. This encodes CASSHPLRGATYNEQFF. The chain recombines TRBV4-1 with TRBJ2-1; TRBD1 might be the D (7 bases). V lost 3 bases to trimming and J lost 2 bases, with 17 bases between them. Germline CDR1 MGHRA, CDR2 YSYEKL. The CDR3 is 17 residues long.

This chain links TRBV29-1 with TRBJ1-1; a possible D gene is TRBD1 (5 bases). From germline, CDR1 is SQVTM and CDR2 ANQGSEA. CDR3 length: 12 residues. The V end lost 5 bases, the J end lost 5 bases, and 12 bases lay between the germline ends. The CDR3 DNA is TGCAGCGTTCCCCGGACATCGACTGAAGCTTTCTTT. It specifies CSVPRTSTEAFF.

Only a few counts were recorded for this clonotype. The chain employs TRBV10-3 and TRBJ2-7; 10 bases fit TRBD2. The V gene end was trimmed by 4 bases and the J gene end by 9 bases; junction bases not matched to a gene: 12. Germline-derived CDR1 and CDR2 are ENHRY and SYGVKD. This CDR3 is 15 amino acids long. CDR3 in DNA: TGTGCCATCAGTGCGACTAGCGGGTCCTCGCCCACGCAGTACTTC. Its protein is CAISATSGSSPTQYF.

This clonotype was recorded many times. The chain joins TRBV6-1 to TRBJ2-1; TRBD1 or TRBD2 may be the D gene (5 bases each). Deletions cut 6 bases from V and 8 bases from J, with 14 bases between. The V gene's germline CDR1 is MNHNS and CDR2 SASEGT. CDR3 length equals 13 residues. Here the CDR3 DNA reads TGTGCCAGCAGGGGGTCGGGGCGACATGAGCAGTTCTTC. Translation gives CASRGSGRHEQFF.

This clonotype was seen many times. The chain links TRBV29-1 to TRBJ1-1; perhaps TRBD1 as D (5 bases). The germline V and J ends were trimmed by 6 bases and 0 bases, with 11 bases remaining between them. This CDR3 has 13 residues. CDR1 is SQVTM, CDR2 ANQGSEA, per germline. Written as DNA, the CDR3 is TGCAGCGTCACCAGGGTAGTGAACACTGAAGCTTTCTTT. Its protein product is CSVTRVVNTEAFF.

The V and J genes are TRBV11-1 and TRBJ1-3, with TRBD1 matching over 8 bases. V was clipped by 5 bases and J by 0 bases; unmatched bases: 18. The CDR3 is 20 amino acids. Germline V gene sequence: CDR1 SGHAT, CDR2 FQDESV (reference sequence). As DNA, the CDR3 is TGTGCCAGCAGCCAAGCCCTTTTCCAGGGGGCTATTCGCTCTGGAAACACCATATATTTT. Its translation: CASSQALFQGAIRSGNTIYF.

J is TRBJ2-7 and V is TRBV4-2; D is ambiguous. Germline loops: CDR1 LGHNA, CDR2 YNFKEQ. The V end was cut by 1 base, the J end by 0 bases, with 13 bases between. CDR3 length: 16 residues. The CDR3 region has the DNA TGTGCCAGCAGCCAAGGCCCGGGCAGCAGCTCCTACGAGCAGTACTTC. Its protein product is CASSQGPGSSSYEQYF.